The 9 T cell receptor beta chains presented below share a single source sample, sequenced in a study of T cell repertoires in cytomegalovirus infection. Their recognized antigens are unknown. One entry per CDR3 protein, called by TCRdb with MiXCR from the reads. The sample gives 700,000 to 950,000 distinct CDR3 sequences, approximately 30% of which show up once; approximately 13% is in the top ten. This specimen consisted of cultured CD8+ T cells from PBMCs, obtained from culture after CMV antigen stimulation. The receptors were sampled from a human donor in good health (CMV status not recorded). Some clones in this sample may be carry-over from other donors' samples.

This clonotype was detected only a few times. This chain connects TRBV6-1 to TRBJ1-6; no clear D. CDR3 size: 14 residues. CDR1 MNHNS and CDR2 SASEGT come from the germline V gene. The V end lost 2 bases, the J end lost 4 bases, and 6 bases lay between the germline ends. The CDR3 protein is CASSERQYNSPLHF. In DNA form, the CDR3 reads TGTGCCAGCAGTGAACGACAATATAATTCACCCCTCCACTTT.

This clonotype was counted between two and nine times. The chain joins TRBV12-3 or TRBV12-4 to TRBJ2-1; 7 nucleotides agree with TRBD2. This CDR3 has 13 residues. Trimming at V came to 6 bases and at J to 3 bases, leaving 2 bases not matched to a gene. The CDR3 DNA follows: TGTGCCAGCAGGGGACTAATCTACAATGAGCAGTTCTTC. It is translated as CASRGLIYNEQFF.

The sample holds many counts of this clonotype. J is TRBJ1-2 and V is TRBV12-3 or TRBV12-4; 8 bases fit TRBD1. V shed 6 bases, J shed 6 bases, and the junction held 0 bases outside the gene matches. The CDR3 totals 11 residues. CDR3 in amino acids: CASRTGDGYTF. CDR3 in DNA: TGTGCCAGCAGGACAGGGGATGGCTACACCTTC.

This clonotype has at least ten counts. V gene TRBV7-2 combines with J gene TRBJ2-5; D is perhaps TRBD1 (5 bases). The CDR3 runs 16 residues. CDR1 is SGHTA, CDR2 FQGNSA, per germline. V was trimmed by 5 bases and J by 2 bases, leaving 18 bases between them. For the CDR3, the DNA is TGTGCCAGCAGCACCCTAGGGGCAATAAATCAAGAGACCCAGTACTTC. This codes for CASSTLGAINQETQYF.

The rearrangement links TRBV7-3 to TRBJ2-1, with 9 bases aligning to TRBD2. CDR1 and CDR2 (germline): SGHTA, FQGTGA. The CDR3 covers 16 residues. The J segment lost 6 bases and the V segment lost 4 bases, leaving 10 bases of the junction unmatched. The CDR3 bases are TGTGCCAGCAGCTCTGCGGCGGGGGGGCGCCTCAATGAGCAGTTCTTC. Its protein product is CASSSAAGGRLNEQFF.

About this clonotype: The junction does not match germline at one end; this may be a read error. DNA of the CDR3: TGTGCCAGTACTATAGGGGCTGGGGCCAACGTCCTGACTTTC. Its protein is CASTIGAGANVLTF. This chain connects TRBV19 to TRBJ2-6; D might be TRBD1 (5 bases). This CDR3 has 14 amino acids. Germline V gene sequence: CDR1 LNHDA, CDR2 SQIVND (reference sequence).

This clonotype was seen only a few times. The rearrangement links TRBV7-4 to TRBJ1-3; possible D gene TRBD1, 5 bases. Trimming left V 5 bases short and J 0 bases short, with 17 bases between. Germline CDR1 SGHVT, CDR2 SQSDAQ. CDR3 length: 17 residues. CDR3 coding DNA: TGTGCCAGCAGCCCCCCCGGGGGGGGGACCTCTGGAAACACCATATATTTT. Its translation is CASSPPGGGTSGNTIYF.

V and J are TRBV6-5 and TRBJ2-5; D unclear. From germline, CDR1 is MNHEY and CDR2 SVGAGI. CDR3 length: 15 residues. The V end was cut by 0 bases, the J end by 0 bases, with 8 bases between. CDR3 loop: CASSYSGDNQETQYF. Here the CDR3 DNA reads TGTGCCAGCAGTTACTCTGGAGACAACCAAGAGACCCAGTACTTC.

V and J are TRBV12-3 or TRBV12-4 and TRBJ2-7; no firm D call. This CDR3 has 15 amino acids. V lost 1 base, J lost 6 bases, and 16 bases lay in between. The CDR3: CASSLEGFTVSEQYV. The CDR3 DNA reads TGTGCCAGCAGTTTAGAGGGCTTTACTGTGAGCGAGCAGTACGTC.